What follows are 26 T cell receptor beta chains derived from one specimen sequenced in a study of shared clonotypes between healthy human individuals. Method: immunoSEQ multiplex PCR; TCRdb's copy keeps in-frame clones and lacks some. The sample has roughly 1,100,000 clones, approximately 70% seen once. The sample comprised memory CD4+ T cells sorted from blood. The subset denotes: CD45RA-negative fraction. The receptors were gathered from a man aged 18 to 35 in good health.

V is TRBV7-3 and J is TRBJ2-1; 7 bases match TRBD1. The CDR3 consists of 15 residues. Germline V gene data show CDR1 as SGHTA and CDR2 as FQGTGA. V gave up 5 bases and J gave up 1 base; unmatched junction bases: 5. CDR3: CASSRGQVSYNEQFF. The CDR3 nucleotides are TGTGCCAGCAGCCGCGGACAGGTTTCCTACAATGAGCAGTTCTTC.

The V call is TRBV7-2, the J call TRBJ1-6; D not resolved. Germline CDR1 SGHTA, CDR2 FQGNSA. CDR3 size: 14 residues. V lost 5 bases, J lost 12 bases, and 17 bases lay in between. CDR3: CASSPGRAQGPLHF. For the CDR3, the DNA is TGTGCCAGCAGCCCCGGGCGGGCCCAAGGACCCCTCCACTTT.

CDR3 sequence reads: CASSEPSPAWETQYF. In DNA, the CDR3 is TGTGCCAGCAGTGAACCCTCCCCAGCCTGGGAGACCCAGTACTTC. The chain carries TRBV25-1 and TRBJ2-5, with D unclear. Trimming removed 2 bases from V and 5 bases from J, with 15 bases in between. This CDR3 contains 15 residues. Germline CDR1 is MGHDK and CDR2 is SYGVNS.

CDR3 DNA: TGTGCCAGCTCACCAGCCAACGTTGGTCAGGGGGCAAGAGAGCAGTTCTTC. Its protein is CASSPANVGQGAREQFF. The chain employs TRBV18 and TRBJ2-1, with 8 bases matching TRBD1. Trimming removed 2 bases from V and 10 bases from J; junction bases left unmatched: 16. The CDR3 is 17 amino acids. Germline lookup yields CDR1 KGHSH and CDR2 LQKENI. Together with reference TRBV18 and TRBJ2-1, the CDR3 gives the full variable domain: NAGVMQNPRHLVRRRGQEARLRCSPMKGHSHVYWYRQLPEEGLKFMVYLQKENIIDESGMPKERFSAEFPKEGPSILRIQQVVRGDSAAYFCASSPANVGQGAREQFFGPGTRLTVL.

V gene TRBV30 combines with J gene TRBJ2-1, with D possibly matching TRBD1 (5 bases). The germline gives CDR1 GTSNPN, CDR2 SVGIG (reference sequence). V shed 0 bases and J shed 13 bases, with 19 bases lying between them. The CDR3 totals 14 residues. CDR3 protein: CAWSVPRTPMYQFF. The CDR3 nucleotides are TGTGCCTGGAGTGTACCGAGGACACCGATGTATCAGTTCTTC.

V and J are TRBV6-6 and TRBJ2-3; the D gene is possibly TRBD1 (5 bases). The germline gives CDR1 MNHNY, CDR2 SVGAGI (reference sequence). This CDR3 region has 16 residues. Trimming took 10 bases from V and 1 from J, leaving 21 bases between them. CDR3 loop: CAIGPTGPRGTDTQYF. For the CDR3, the DNA is TGTGCCATTGGCCCCACAGGCCCTAGGGGCACAGATACGCAGTATTTT.

The chain has TRBV5-1 and TRBJ1-1; D is possibly TRBD1 (5 bases). The germline V gene encodes CDR1 SGHRS and CDR2 YFSETQ. V was trimmed by 4 bases and J by 4 bases, leaving 14 bases between them. This CDR3 is 14 amino acids long. CDR3 bases: TGCGCCAGCAGCCCTGCTGGGGGTGGCACTGAAGCTTTCTTT. This gives the protein CASSPAGGGTEAFF.

This clone was picked up a small number of times. The gene calls are TRBV9 and TRBJ1-4; D remains unclear. V was trimmed by 0 bases and J by 3 bases, leaving 12 bases between them. The CDR3 runs 16 residues. CDR1 and CDR2 from the germline V gene are SGDLS and YYNGEE. The CDR3 nucleotides read TGTGCCAGCAGCGTAGGGCCCCACAGCTCTAATGAAAAACTGTTTTTT. It is translated as CASSVGPHSSNEKLFF.

The chain employs TRBV11-2 and TRBJ2-2, with D perhaps TRBD1 (6 bases). This CDR3 has 16 residues. The germline V and J ends were trimmed by 6 bases and 4 bases, with 18 bases remaining between them. The V gene's germline CDR1 is SGHAT and CDR2 FQNNGV. DNA for the CDR3: TGTGCCAGCAGTATGATGGGACAAATAGGCACCGGGGAGCTGTTTTTT. It encodes CASSMMGQIGTGELFF.

This clone was observed at least ten times. The rearrangement links TRBV14 to TRBJ2-3; 8 bases are a match to TRBD2. Germline V gives CDR1 SGHDN, CDR2 FVKESK. This CDR3 is built from 16 residues. V was clipped by 1 base and J by 5 bases; unmatched bases: 8. CDR3 loop: CASSQASGLPLDTQYF. CDR3 nucleotide sequence: TGTGCCAGCAGCCAAGCTAGCGGGCTTCCCCTAGATACGCAGTATTTT.

This clone appeared a single time. This sequence joins TRBV2 and TRBJ2-5, with TRBD2 matching 10 bases. There are 15 residues in the CDR3. Losses at the gene ends were 2 bases for V and 2 bases for J; bases not matched to a gene: 2. Germline V gene data show CDR1 as SNHLY and CDR2 as FYNNEI. The CDR3 is CASSEFSGGQETQYF. DNA for the CDR3: TGTGCCAGCAGTGAATTTAGCGGGGGGCAAGAGACCCAGTACTTC.

The gene calls are TRBV6-6 and TRBJ1-2, with D possibly being TRBD1 (6 bases). This CDR3 spans 12 amino acids. CDR1 and CDR2 (germline): MNHNY, SVGAGI (reference sequence). The V end was cut by 5 bases, the J end by 7 bases, with 11 bases between. The CDR3: CASSPGTFGYTF. Here the CDR3 DNA reads TGTGCCAGCAGTCCCGGGACATTTGGCTACACCTTC.

A few counts support this clone. V and J are TRBV10-3 and TRBJ1-6; tentatively, D is TRBD1 (5 bases). CDR3 length equals 12 residues. Germline CDR1 ENHRY, CDR2 SYGVKD. The V and J ends lost 7 bases and 10 bases respectively, with 11 bases between them. In DNA form, the CDR3 reads TGTGCCATCAAAGGGGTGGGATCACCCCTCCACTTT. This encodes CAIKGVGSPLHF.

V is TRBV5-6 and J is TRBJ1-2, with 7 bases that match TRBD1. V trimming: 4 bases; J trimming: 4 bases; junction bases outside the gene matches: 7. Germline-derived CDR1 and CDR2 are SGHDT and YYEEEE. The CDR3 spans 14 residues. The CDR3 region is CASSATGAGYGYTF. CDR3 in DNA: TGTGCCAGCAGCGCAACAGGGGCTGGCTATGGCTACACCTTC.

The gene calls are TRBV15 and TRBJ2-2, with D possibly TRBD2 on 6 matching bases. Looked up from germline, CDR1 is LNHNV and CDR2 is YYDKDF (reference sequence). The CDR3 runs to 14 residues. The V end lost 2 bases, the J end lost 7 bases, and 11 bases lay between the germline ends. Here the CDR3 DNA reads TGTGCCACCAGCAGACAGTTGGAGGGCGGGGAGCTGTTTTTT. Its translation: CATSRQLEGGELFF.

The chain couples TRBV28 to TRBJ2-7; 10 nucleotides align to TRBD1. The CDR3 is 14 residues long. With 6 bases clipped from V and 4 bases from J, the junction kept 6 bases outside the gene matches. Germline V gene lookup returns CDR1 MDHEN and CDR2 SYDVKM. CDR3 sequence (DNA): TGTGCCAGCAGGGGACAGGGGTCGGTGTACGAGCAGTACTTC. It translates to CASRGQGSVYEQYF. Complete variable domain (other parts from reference TRBV28 and TRBJ2-7): DVKVTQSSRYLVKRTGEKVFLECVQDMDHENMFWYRQDPGLGLRLIYFSYDVKMKEKGDIPEGYSVSREKKERFSLILESASTNQTSMYLCASRGQGSVYEQYFGPGTRLTVT.

In its sample, this clone was seen many times. This chain joins TRBV19 and TRBJ2-5; D is perhaps TRBD1 (5 bases). The germline gives CDR1 LNHDA, CDR2 SQIVND (reference sequence). CDR3 size: 14 residues. Trimming left V 0 bases short and J 5 bases short, with 10 bases between. The CDR3: CASSIEGVRETQYF. The CDR3, as DNA: TGTGCCAGTAGTATAGAAGGGGTCCGGGAGACCCAGTACTTC.

The CDR3 DNA is TGTGCCAGCAGCTTAACAGGGGTGGAGACCCAGTACTTC. Its protein is CASSLTGVETQYF. This chain uses TRBV11-2 with TRBJ2-5; 7 bases line up with TRBD1. CDR1 and CDR2 (germline): SGHAT, FQNNGV. V lost 2 bases and J lost 5; bases outside the gene matches: 2. The CDR3 contains 13 residues.

The chain uses TRBV19 and TRBJ1-2; D gene ambiguous. The CDR3 is 13 amino acids. Germline V gene data show CDR1 as LNHDA and CDR2 as SQIVND (reference sequence). Trimming took 5 bases from V and 5 from J, leaving 12 bases between them. The CDR3 sequence: CASSASSGYGYTF. The CDR3 region has the DNA TGTGCCAGTAGTGCCTCTTCAGGATATGGCTACACCTTC. Full variable domain (remainder filled in from reference TRBV19 and TRBJ1-2): DGGITQSPKYLFRKEGQNVTLSCEQNLNHDAMYWYRQDPGQGLRLIYYSQIVNDFQKGDIAEGYSVSREKKESFPLTVTSAQKNPTAFYLCASSASSGYGYTFGSGTRLTVV.

Concerning this clone itself: One end of the junction varies from germline; a read error may be responsible. This chain links TRBV7-7 with TRBJ1-5; D is ambiguous. The germline V gene encodes CDR1 SSHAT and CDR2 FNYEAQ (reference sequence). CDR3 size: 14 residues. This chain's CDR3 is CASSLRGRDQPQHF. In nucleotides, the CDR3 is TGTGCTAGCAGCTTAAGAGGTAGGGATCAGCCCCAGCATTTT.

J is TRBJ1-5 and V is TRBV19; D is uncertain. From germline, CDR1 is LNHDA and CDR2 SQIVND (reference sequence). The CDR3 is made up of 15 amino acids. The ends were cut back, 4 bases at V and 0 bases at J, with 10 bases in the middle. The CDR3 DNA reads as TGTGCCAGTAGTAACTTACCCCATAGCAATCAGCCCCAGCATTTT. Encoded protein: CASSNLPHSNQPQHF. The full variable domain, its missing parts supplied by reference TRBV19 and TRBJ1-5, is DGGITQSPKYLFRKEGQNVTLSCEQNLNHDAMYWYRQDPGQGLRLIYYSQIVNDFQKGDIAEGYSVSREKKESFPLTVTSAQKNPTAFYLCASSNLPHSNQPQHFGDGTRLSIL.

This sequence joins TRBV5-6 and TRBJ2-7; D ambiguous. The CDR3 spans 13 residues. The germline CDR1 and CDR2 sequences are SGHDT and YYEEEE. Deletions cut 2 bases from V and 3 bases from J, with 9 bases between. The CDR3 spells CASSLFGSYEQYF. In DNA, the CDR3 is TGTGCCAGCAGCTTATTCGGTAGCTACGAGCAGTACTTC.

This chain links TRBV7-4 with TRBJ1-5, with 7 bases matching TRBD1. The CDR3 is 16 amino acids. Germline CDR1 and CDR2: SGHVT and SQSDAQ. The V segment lost 5 bases and the J segment 3 bases; nucleotides outside the gene matches: 10. The DNA of the CDR3 is TGTGCCAGCAGCCCCTCCACAGGGGCCCCCAATCAGCCCCAGCATTTT. It encodes CASSPSTGAPNQPQHF.

In its sample, this clone was seen once. Given a far larger clone just one base away, this is likely a sequencing read error. The chain has TRBV28 and TRBJ1-1; D is uncertain. Germline lookup yields CDR1 MDHEN and CDR2 SYDVKM. V lost 6 bases to trimming and J lost 1 base, with 3 bases between them. The length of the CDR3 is 11 residues. CDR3 region: CASRKNTEAFF. DNA of the CDR3: TGTGCCAGCAGAAAGAACACTGAAGCTTTCTTT.

This rearrangement joins TRBV5-1 to TRBJ1-2; 7 bases fit TRBD1. V shed 5 bases and J 2 bases; nucleotides not matched to a gene: 6. From germline, CDR1 is SGHRS and CDR2 YFSETQ. The CDR3 extends over 14 amino acids. The CDR3 bases are TGCGCCAGCAGAACCGGGACAGAGAACTATGGCTACACCTTC. Protein sequence: CASRTGTENYGYTF.

This chain connects TRBV7-9 to TRBJ2-3; TRBD2 matches 14 bases. The CDR3 contains 16 residues. V was pared by 6 bases and J by 2 bases, with 4 bases of the junction left unmatched. The germline gives CDR1 SEHNR, CDR2 FQNEAQ (reference sequence). In DNA, the CDR3 is TGTGCCAGCAGTTGGACTAGCGGGAGGACCACAGATACGCAGTATTTT. Its protein product is CASSWTSGRTTDTQYF.